This T cell receptor (beta chain) was captured by sequencing in a study of CD8 T cells in Susac syndrome. General study findings and limits: Only a relatively small number of individuals were included in the TCR sequencing and HLA analysis.

A note on this clonotype: Its antigen remains unidentified.

RNA totalling 0.5 to 1 ug underwent reverse transcription with random hexamers. TCR beta CDR3 was amplified by immunoSEQ multiplex PCR. This amplification extended across 54 Vbeta and 13 Jbeta segments. TCRdb reprocessed the immunoSEQ multiplex PCR reads with MiXCR, giving one entry per CDR3 protein. The sample records just over 300,000 distinct CDR3 sequences, 92% being singletons. TEMRA cells were FACS-enriched and CD8+ and CD4+ T cells negatively isolated. V was clipped by 7 bases and J by 7 bases, with 19 bases between them. From germline, CDR1 is LNHDA and CDR2 SQIVND (reference sequence). This CDR3 has 14 amino acids.

The sequence was obtained from a human donor with multiple sclerosis. The chain has TRBV19 and TRBJ1-1, with TRBD1 as a possible D gene (6 bases). The specimen was CD4+ T cells from PBMCs. The CDR3 is CASTSIPARGEAFF. DNA for the CDR3: TGTGCCAGTACCTCAATCCCCGCCAGGGGTGAAGCTTTCTTT.